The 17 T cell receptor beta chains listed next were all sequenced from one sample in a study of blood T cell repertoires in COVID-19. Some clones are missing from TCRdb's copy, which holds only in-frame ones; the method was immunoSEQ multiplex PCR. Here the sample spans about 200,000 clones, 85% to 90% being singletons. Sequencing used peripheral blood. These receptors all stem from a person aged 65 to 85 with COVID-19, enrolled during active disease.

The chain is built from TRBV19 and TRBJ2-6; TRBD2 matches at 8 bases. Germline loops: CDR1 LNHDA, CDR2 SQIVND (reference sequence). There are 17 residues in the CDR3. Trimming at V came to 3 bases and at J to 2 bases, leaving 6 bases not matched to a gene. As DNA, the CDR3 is TGTGCCAGTAGTATCGCAGCGGGAGTGGCTGGGGCCAACGTCCTGACTTTC. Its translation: CASSIAAGVAGANVLTF.

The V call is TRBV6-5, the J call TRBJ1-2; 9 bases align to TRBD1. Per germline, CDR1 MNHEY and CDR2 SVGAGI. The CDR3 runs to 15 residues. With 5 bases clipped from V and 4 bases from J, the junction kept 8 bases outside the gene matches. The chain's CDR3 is CASSRDRDGGYGYTF. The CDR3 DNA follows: TGTGCCAGCAGTAGGGACAGGGACGGGGGCTATGGCTACACCTTC.

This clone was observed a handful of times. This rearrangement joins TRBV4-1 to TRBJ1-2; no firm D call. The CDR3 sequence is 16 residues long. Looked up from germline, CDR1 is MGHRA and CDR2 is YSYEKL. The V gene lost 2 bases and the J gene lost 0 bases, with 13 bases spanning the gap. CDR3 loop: CASSQRDERTNYGYTF. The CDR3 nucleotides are TGCGCCAGCAGCCAACGTGACGAGCGGACTAACTATGGCTACACCTTC.

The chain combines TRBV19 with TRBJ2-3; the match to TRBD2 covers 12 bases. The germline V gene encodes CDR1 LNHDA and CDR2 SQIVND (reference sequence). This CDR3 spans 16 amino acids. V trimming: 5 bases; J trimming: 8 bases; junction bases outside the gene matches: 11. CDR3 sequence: CASSPTSGGLWGTQYF. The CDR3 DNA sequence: TGTGCCAGTAGTCCCACTAGCGGGGGGTTGTGGGGTACGCAGTATTTT.

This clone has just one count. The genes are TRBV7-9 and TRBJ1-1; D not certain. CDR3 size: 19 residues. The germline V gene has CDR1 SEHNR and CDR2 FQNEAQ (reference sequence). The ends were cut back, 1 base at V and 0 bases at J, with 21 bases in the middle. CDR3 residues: CASSLVSPQGLNMNTEAFF. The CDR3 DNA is TGTGCCAGCAGCTTAGTATCACCCCAAGGACTAAACATGAACACTGAAGCTTTCTTT.

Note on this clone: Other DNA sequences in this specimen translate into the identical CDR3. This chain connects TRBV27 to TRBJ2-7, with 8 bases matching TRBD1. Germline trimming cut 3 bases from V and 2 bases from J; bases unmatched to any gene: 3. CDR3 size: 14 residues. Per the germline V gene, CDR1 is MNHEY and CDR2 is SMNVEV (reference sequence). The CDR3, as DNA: TGTGCCAGCAGTTTCAGACAGGGGACCTACGAGCAGTACTTC. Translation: CASSFRQGTYEQYF.

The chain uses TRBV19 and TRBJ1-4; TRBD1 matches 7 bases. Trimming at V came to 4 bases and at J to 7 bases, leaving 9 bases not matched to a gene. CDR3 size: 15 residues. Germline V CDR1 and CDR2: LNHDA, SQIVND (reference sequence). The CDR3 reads CASSTQTGFGEKLFF. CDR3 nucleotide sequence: TGTGCCAGTAGTACCCAGACAGGGTTTGGTGAAAAACTGTTTTTT.

The CDR3 DNA sequence: TGTGCCAGTGCCCGGGACAGGGTGCCCAATGAGCAGTTCTTC. Its protein is CASARDRVPNEQFF. The chain combines TRBV28 with TRBJ2-1, with TRBD1 identical over 9 bases. The CDR3 sequence is 14 residues long. After removal of 9 bases from V and 6 bases from J, the junction contained 9 bases not matched to a gene. Germline V gene lookup returns CDR1 MDHEN and CDR2 SYDVKM.

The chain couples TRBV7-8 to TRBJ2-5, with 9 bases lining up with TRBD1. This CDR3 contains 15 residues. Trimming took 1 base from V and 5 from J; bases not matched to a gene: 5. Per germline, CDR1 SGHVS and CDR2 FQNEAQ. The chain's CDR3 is CASSLVGQGSETQYF. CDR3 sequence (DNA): TGTGCCAGCAGCTTAGTTGGACAGGGGAGCGAGACCCAGTACTTC.

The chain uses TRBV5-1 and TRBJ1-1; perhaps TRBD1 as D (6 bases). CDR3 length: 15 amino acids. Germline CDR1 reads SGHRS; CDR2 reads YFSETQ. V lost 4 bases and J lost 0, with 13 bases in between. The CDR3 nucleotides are TGCGCCAGCAGCCCTCGGACAGACTTGAACACTGAAGCTTTCTTT. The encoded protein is CASSPRTDLNTEAFF.

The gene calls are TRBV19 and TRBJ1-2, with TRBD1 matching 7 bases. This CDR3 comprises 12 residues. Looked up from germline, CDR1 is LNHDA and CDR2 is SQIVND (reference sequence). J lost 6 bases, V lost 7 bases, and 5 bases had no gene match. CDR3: CASNIQGNGYTF. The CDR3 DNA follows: TGTGCCAGTAACATACAGGGGAATGGCTACACCTTC.

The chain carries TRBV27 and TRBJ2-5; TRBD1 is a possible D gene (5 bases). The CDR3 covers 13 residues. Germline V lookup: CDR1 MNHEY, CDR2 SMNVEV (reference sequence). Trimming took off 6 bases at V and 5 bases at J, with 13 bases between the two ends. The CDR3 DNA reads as TGTGCCAGCAGGGGTCAGGGAAGGGAGACCCAGTACTTC. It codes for CASRGQGRETQYF.

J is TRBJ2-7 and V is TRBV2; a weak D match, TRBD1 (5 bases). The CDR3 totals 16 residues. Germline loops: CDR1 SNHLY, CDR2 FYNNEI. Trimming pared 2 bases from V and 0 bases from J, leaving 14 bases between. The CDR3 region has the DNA TGTGCCAGCAGTGAACCGGCAGGGCCGTCCTCCTACGAGCAGTACTTC. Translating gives CASSEPAGPSSYEQYF.

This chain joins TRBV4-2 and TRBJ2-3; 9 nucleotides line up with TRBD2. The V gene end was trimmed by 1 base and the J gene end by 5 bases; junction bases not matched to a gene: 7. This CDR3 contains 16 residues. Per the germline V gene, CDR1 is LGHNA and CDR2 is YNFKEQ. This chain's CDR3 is CASSQGGRVVEDTQYF. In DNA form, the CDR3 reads TGTGCCAGCAGCCAAGGCGGGAGGGTAGTGGAAGATACGCAGTATTTT.

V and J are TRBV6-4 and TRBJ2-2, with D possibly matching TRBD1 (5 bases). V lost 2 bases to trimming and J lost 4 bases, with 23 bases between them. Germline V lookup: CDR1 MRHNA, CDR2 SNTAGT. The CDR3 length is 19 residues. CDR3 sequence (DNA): TGTGCCAGCAGTGACCAAGGCAAACAGGAAAGAAAGGGCACCGGGGAGCTGTTTTTT. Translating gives CASSDQGKQERKGTGELFF.

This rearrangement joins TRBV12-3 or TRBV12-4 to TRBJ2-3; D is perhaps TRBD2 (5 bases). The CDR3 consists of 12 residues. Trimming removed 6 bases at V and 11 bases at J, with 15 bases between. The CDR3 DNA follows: TGTGCCAGCAGCGGGGTGAGGGTAGGGCAGTATTTT. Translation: CASSGVRVGQYF.

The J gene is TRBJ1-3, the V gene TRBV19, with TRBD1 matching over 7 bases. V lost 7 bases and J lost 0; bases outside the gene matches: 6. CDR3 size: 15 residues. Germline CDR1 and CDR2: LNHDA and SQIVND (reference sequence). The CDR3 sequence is CASMPGQYSGNTIYF. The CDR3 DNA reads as TGTGCCAGTATGCCGGGACAGTACTCTGGAAACACCATATATTTT.